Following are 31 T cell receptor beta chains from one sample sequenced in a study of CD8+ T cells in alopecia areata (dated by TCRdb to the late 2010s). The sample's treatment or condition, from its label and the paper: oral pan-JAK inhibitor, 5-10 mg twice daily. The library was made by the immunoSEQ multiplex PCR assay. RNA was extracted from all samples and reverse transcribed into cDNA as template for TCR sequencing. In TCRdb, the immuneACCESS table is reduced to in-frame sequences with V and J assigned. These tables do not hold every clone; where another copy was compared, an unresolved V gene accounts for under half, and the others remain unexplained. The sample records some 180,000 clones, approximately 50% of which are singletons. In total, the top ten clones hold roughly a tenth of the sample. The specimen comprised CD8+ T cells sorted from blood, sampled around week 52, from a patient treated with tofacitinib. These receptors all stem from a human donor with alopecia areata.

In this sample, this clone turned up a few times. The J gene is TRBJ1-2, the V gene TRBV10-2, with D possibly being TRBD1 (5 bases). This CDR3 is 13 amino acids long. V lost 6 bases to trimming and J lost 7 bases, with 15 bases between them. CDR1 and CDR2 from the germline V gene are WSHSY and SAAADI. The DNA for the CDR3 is TGCGCCAGCAGCCAAAAGGAGAGGGGTGGCTACACCTTC. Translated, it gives CASSQKERGGYTF.

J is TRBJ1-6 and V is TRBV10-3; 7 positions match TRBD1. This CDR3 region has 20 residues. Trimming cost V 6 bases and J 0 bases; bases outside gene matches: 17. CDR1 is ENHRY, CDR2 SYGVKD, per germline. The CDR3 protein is CAISEFGMGTESSYNSPLHF. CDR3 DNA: TGTGCCATCAGCGAATTTGGGATGGGGACAGAGAGCTCCTATAATTCACCCCTCCACTTT.

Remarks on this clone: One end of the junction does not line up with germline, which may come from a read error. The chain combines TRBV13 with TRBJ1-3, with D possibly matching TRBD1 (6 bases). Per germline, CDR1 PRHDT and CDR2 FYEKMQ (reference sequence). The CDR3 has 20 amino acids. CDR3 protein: CASSLGPLGMGALTGNTIYF. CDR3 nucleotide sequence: TGTGCCAGCAGCCTAGGGCCCCTTGGTATGGGGGCCCTCACTGGAAACACCATATATTTT. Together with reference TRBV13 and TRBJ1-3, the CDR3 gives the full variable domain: AAGVIQSPRHLIKEKRETATLKCYPIPRHDTVYWYQQGPGQDPQFLISFYEKMQSDKGSIPDRFSAQQFSDYHSELNMSSLELGDSALYFCASSLGPLGMGALTGNTIYFGEGSWLTVV.

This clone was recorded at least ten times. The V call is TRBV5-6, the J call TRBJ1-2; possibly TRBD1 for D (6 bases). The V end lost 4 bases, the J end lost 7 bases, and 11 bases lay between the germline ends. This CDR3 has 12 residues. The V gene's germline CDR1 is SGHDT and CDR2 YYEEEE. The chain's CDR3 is CASSTQGGGYTF. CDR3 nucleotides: TGTGCCAGCAGCACACAGGGAGGTGGCTACACCTTC.

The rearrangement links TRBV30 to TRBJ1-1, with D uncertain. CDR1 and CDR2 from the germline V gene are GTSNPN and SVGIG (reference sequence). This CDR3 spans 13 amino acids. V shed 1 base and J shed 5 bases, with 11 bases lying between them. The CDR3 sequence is CAWSEPPGTEAFF. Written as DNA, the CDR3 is TGTGCCTGGAGTGAGCCCCCGGGTACTGAAGCTTTCTTT.

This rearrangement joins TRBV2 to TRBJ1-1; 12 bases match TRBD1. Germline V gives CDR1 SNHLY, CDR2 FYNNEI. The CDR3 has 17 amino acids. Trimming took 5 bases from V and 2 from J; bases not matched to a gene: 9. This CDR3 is CASSYMWDRGQNTEAFF. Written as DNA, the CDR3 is TGTGCCAGCAGTTACATGTGGGACAGGGGGCAAAACACTGAAGCTTTCTTT.

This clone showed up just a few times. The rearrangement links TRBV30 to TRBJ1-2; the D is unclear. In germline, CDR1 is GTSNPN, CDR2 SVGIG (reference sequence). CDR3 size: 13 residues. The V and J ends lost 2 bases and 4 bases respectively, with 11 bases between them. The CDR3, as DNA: TGTGCCTGGAGTATGGGAAAGACCTATGGCTACACCTTC. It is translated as CAWSMGKTYGYTF.

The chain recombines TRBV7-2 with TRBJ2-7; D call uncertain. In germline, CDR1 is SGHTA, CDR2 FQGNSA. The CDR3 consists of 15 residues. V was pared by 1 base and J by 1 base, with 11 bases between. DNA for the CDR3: TGTGCCAGCAGCTTAGGCCCAGACTCGTCCTACGAGCAGTACTTC. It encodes CASSLGPDSSYEQYF.

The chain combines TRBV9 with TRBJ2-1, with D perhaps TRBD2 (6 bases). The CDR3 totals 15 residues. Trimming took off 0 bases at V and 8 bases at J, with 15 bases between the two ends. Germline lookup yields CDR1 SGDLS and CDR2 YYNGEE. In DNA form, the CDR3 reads TGTGCCAGCAGCGTAGGTGGACTATCCTATGATGAGCAGTTCTTC. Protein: CASSVGGLSYDEQFF. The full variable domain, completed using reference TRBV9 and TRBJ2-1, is DSGVTQTPKHLITATGQRVTLRCSPRSGDLSVYWYQQSLDQGLQFLIQYYNGEERAKGNILERFSAQQFPDLHSELNLSSLELGDSALYFCASSVGGLSYDEQFFGPGTRLTVL.

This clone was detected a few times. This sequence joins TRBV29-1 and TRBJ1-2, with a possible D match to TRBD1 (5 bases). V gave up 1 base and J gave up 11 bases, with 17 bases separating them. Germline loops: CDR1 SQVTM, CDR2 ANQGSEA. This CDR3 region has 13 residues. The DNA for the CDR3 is TGCAGCGTTGAAGTGGGGGACTCTTTTAGTTACACCTTC. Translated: CSVEVGDSFSYTF.

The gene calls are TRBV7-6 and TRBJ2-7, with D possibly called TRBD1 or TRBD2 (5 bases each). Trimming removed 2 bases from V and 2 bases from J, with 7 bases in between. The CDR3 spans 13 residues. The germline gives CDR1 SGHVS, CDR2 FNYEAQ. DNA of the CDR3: TGTGCCAGCAGCTTAAGGGACGCCTACGAGCAGTACTTC. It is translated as CASSLRDAYEQYF.

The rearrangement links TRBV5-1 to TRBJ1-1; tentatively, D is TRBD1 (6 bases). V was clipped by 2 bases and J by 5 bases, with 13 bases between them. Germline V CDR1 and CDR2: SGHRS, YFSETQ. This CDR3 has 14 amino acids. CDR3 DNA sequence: TGCGCCAGCAGCTTAACAGGGAGGGGGACTGAAGCTTTCTTT. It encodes CASSLTGRGTEAFF.

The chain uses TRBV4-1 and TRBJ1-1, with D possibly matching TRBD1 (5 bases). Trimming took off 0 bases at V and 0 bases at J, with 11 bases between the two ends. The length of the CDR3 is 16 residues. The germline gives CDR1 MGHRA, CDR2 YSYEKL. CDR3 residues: CASSQDTVGVNTEAFF. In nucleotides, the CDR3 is TGCGCCAGCAGCCAAGATACGGTAGGGGTGAACACTGAAGCTTTCTTT.

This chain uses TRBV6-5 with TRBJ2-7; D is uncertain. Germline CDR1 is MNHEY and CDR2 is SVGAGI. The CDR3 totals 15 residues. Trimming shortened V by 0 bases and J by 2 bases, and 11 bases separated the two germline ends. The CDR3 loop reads CASSYSYPPTYEQYF. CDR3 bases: TGTGCCAGCAGTTACTCGTACCCCCCAACCTACGAGCAGTACTTC.

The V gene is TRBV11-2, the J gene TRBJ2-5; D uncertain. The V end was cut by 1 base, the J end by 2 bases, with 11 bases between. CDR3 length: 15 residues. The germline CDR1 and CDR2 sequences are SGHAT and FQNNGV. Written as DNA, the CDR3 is TGTGCCAGCAGCTTAGTAGGGCACAGTCAAGAGACCCAGTACTTC. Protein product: CASSLVGHSQETQYF.

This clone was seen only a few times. The CDR3 coding sequence is TGTGCCAGCAGTGCATGGTTTGAAAGCACAGATACGCAGTATTTT. This sequence encodes CASSAWFESTDTQYF. The chain couples TRBV6-4 to TRBJ2-3; D is unresolved. Germline V gene data show CDR1 as MRHNA and CDR2 as SNTAGT. Trimming stripped 4 bases from V and 0 bases from J, with 11 bases between. This CDR3 region has 15 residues.

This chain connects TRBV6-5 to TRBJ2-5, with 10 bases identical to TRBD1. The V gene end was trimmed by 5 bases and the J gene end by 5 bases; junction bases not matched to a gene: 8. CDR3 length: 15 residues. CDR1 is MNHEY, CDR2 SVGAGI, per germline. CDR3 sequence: CASSRDRGAGETQYF. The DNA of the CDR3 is TGTGCCAGCAGTAGGGACAGGGGTGCGGGGGAGACCCAGTACTTC.

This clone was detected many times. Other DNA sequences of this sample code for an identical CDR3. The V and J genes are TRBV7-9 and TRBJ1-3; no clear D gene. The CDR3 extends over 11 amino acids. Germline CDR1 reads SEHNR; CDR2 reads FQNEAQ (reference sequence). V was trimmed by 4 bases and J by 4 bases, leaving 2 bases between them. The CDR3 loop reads CASSSGNTIYF. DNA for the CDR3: TGTGCCAGCAGCTCGGGAAACACCATATATTTT.

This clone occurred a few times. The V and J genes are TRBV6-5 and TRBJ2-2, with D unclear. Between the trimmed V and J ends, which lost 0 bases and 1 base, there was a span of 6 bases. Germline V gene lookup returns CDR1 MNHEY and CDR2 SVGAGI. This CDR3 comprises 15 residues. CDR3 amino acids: CASSYSTLNTGELFF. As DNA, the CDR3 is TGTGCCAGCAGTTACTCGACACTGAACACCGGGGAGCTGTTTTTT.

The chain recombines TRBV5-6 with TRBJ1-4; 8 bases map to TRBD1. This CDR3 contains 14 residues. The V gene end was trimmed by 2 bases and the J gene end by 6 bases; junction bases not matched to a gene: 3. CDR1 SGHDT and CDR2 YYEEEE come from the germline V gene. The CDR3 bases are TGTGCCAGCAGCTTCGGGACAGGAGATGAAAAACTGTTTTTT. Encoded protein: CASSFGTGDEKLFF. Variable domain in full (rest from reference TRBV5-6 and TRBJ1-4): DAGVTQSPTHLIKTRGQQVTLRCSPKSGHDTVSWYQQALGQGPQFIFQYYEEEERQRGNFPDRFSGHQFPNYSSELNVNALLLGDSALYLCASSFGTGDEKLFFGSGTQLSVL.

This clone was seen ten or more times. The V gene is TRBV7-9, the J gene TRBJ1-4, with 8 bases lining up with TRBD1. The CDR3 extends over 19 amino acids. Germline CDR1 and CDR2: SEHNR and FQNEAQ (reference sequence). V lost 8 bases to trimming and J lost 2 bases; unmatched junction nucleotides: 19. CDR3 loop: CASQLLGTGSLATNEKLFF. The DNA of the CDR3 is TGTGCCAGCCAACTCCTCGGGACAGGCTCGTTGGCGACTAATGAAAAACTGTTTTTT.

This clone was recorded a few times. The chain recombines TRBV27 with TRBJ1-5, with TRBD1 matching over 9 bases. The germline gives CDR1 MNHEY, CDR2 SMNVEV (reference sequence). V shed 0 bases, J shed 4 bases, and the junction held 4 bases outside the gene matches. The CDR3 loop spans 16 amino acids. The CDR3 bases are TGTGCCAGCAGTTTATCGATACAGGGGGCAAATCAGCCCCAGCATTTT. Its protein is CASSLSIQGANQPQHF.

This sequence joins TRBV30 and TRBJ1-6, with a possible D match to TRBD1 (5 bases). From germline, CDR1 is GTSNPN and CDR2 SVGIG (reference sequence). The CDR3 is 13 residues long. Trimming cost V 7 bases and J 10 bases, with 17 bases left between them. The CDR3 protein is CASNDQGGSPLHF. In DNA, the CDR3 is TGTGCCTCCAACGACCAGGGTGGATCACCCCTCCACTTT.

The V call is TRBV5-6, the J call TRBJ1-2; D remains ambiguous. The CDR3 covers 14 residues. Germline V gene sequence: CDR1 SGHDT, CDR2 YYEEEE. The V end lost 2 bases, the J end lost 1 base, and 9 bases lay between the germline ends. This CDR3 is CASSFSTDNYGYTF. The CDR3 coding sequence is TGTGCCAGCAGCTTTAGCACGGATAACTATGGCTACACCTTC.

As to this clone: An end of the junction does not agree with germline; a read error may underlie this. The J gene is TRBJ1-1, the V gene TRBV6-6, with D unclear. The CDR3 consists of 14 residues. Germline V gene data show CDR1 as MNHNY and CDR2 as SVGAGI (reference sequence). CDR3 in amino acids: CVSSAVEEGTEAFF. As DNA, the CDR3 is TGTGTCAGCAGTGCGGTCGAGGAGGGCACTGAAGCTTTCTTT.

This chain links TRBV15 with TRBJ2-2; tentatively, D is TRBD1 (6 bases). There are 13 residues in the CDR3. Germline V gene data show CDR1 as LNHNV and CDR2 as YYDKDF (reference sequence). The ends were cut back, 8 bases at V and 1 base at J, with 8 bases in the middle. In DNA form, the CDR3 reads TGTGCCACCCGGGACATGAACACCGGGGAGCTGTTTTTT. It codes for CATRDMNTGELFF.

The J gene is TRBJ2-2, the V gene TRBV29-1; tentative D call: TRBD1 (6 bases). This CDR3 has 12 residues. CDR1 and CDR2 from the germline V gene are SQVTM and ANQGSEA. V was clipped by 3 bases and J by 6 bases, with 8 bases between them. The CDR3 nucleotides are TGCAGCGTTGATTCAGGGGCCGGGGAGCTGTTTTTT. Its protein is CSVDSGAGELFF.

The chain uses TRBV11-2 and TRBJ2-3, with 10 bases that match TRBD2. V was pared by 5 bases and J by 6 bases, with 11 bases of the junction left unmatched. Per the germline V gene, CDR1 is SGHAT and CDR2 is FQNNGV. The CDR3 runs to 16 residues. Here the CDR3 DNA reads TGTGCCAGCAGCCTCCCCAGCGGGGGGGCCAGGGATACGCAGTATTTT. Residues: CASSLPSGGARDTQYF.

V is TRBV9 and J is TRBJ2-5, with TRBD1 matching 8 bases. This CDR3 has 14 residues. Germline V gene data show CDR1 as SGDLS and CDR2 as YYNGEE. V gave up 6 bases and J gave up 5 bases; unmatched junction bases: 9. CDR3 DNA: TGTGCCAGCAACTTACAGGGGGTCGGCGAGACCCAGTACTTC. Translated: CASNLQGVGETQYF.

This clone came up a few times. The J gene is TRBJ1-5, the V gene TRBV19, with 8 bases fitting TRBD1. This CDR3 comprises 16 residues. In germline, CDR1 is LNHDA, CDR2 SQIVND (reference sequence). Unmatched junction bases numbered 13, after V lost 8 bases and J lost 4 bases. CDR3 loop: CASATRDRRKNQPQHF. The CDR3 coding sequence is TGTGCCAGTGCGACGCGGGACAGGAGAAAGAATCAGCCCCAGCATTTT.

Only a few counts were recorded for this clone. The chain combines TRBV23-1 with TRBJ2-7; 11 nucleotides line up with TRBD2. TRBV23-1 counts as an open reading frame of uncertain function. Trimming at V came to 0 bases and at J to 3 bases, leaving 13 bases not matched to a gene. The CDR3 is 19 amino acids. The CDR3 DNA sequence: TGCGCCAGCAGTCAATCCACAAAAACGACTAGCGGGGACTACTACGAGCAGTACTTC. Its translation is CASSQSTKTTSGDYYEQYF.